This note documents a single T cell receptor beta chain sequence. The target antigen is unknown. This sample was taken from a study of blood T cells in healthy people across ages. Overall study results and limits: There was no known CMV status for donors, so expanded clonotype changes were possibly confounded.

The authors ran a second PCR of about 7 to 11 cycles using a sample-barcoded 5' primer and a J-beta primer mix. TCRdb passed the 5' RACE reads through MiXCR, listing each CDR3 protein once. The sample consists of some 710,000 distinct CDR3 sequences, roughly 46% of them appearing once. Each sample yielded at least 6 micrograms of PBMC total RNA. This sequence originates from an elderly man in good health. Sample: blood.

The CDR3 is CAISPGQGTDTQYF. CDR3 in DNA: TGTGCCATCAGCCCCGGACAGGGGACAGATACGCAGTATTTT. The gene calls are TRBV10-3 and TRBJ2-3, with TRBD1 matching over 9 bases. CDR3 length: 14 amino acids. Germline assignment: CDR1 ENHRY and CDR2 SYGVKD. J lost 3 bases, V lost 6 bases, and 4 bases had no gene match.